The 7 T cell receptor beta chains below were found in one sample sequenced in a study of beta chain features in type 1 diabetes. Reverse transcription of all isolated RNA meant that expressed TCRB transcripts were sequenced. TCRdb's copy holds only in-frame clones and misses some; the assay was immunoSEQ multiplex PCR. The sample has just under 150,000 clones, 10% to 15% seen once; the top ten hold 1.3%. Antigen specificity for these receptors is unknown. Study-wide results and limits: Moderate but significant shortening of TCRB CDR3s was recorded in all four CD4+ subsets from Type 1 diabetes patients.

The specimen was central memory CD4+ T cells from blood. These receptors came from a man younger than 30 with type 1 diabetes.

This clone was picked up a small number of times. The chain has TRBV7-9 and TRBJ2-1, with D possibly matching TRBD2 (6 bases). Germline V CDR1 and CDR2: SEHNR, FQNEAQ (reference sequence). The CDR3 is 16 residues long. V lost 5 bases to trimming and J lost 3 bases, with 17 bases between them. CDR3 in amino acids: CASSQDRGGNYNEQFF. CDR3 coding DNA: TGTGCCAGCAGCCAAGACAGAGGCGGGAACTACAATGAGCAGTTCTTC.

This clone was counted between two and nine times. The rearrangement uses TRBV28 and TRBJ2-7; possibly TRBD1 for D (5 bases). V lost 3 bases and J lost 1, with 16 bases in between. CDR3 size: 16 residues. Germline values: CDR1 MDHEN, CDR2 SYDVKM. The CDR3 loop is CASSFSLAGLSYEQYF. The CDR3 DNA reads TGTGCCAGCAGTTTCTCCCTTGCAGGGCTATCCTACGAGCAGTACTTC.

The rearrangement joins TRBV27 to TRBJ2-7; TRBD1 is a possible D gene (5 bases). The germline V and J ends were trimmed by 5 bases and 1 base, with 6 bases remaining between them. The CDR3 is 12 residues long. Germline V gene sequence: CDR1 MNHEY, CDR2 SMNVEV (reference sequence). CDR3 DNA sequence: TGTGCCAGCAGTCAGGGATCCTACGAGCAGTACTTC. Translated: CASSQGSYEQYF.

This chain connects TRBV2 to TRBJ1-1; a possible D gene is TRBD1 (5 bases). The CDR3 has 14 amino acids. Trimming left V 8 bases short and J 4 bases short, with 17 bases between. Germline V gives CDR1 SNHLY, CDR2 FYNNEI. CDR3 sequence reads: CASRETDSPTEAFF. CDR3 bases: TGTGCCAGCCGGGAGACAGATAGCCCCACTGAAGCTTTCTTT. Full variable domain (remainder filled in from reference TRBV2 and TRBJ1-1): EPEVTQTPSHQVTQMGQEVILRCVPISNHLYFYWYRQILGQKVEFLVSFYNNEISEKSEIFDDQFSVERPDGSNFTLKIRSTKLEDSAMYFCASRETDSPTEAFFGQGTRLTVV.

This clone was observed a few times. The chain recombines TRBV4-2 with TRBJ1-1; no firm D call. Between the trimmed V and J ends, which lost 0 bases and 3 bases, there was a span of 11 bases. Germline values: CDR1 LGHNA, CDR2 YNFKEQ. CDR3 size: 15 residues. CDR3: CASSQELEGYTEAFF. CDR3 in DNA: TGTGCCAGCAGCCAAGAGTTGGAGGGTTACACTGAAGCTTTCTTT.

This clone has only a few counts. This chain's CDR3 is CASSSPGDGYYEQYF. As DNA, the CDR3 is TGTGCCAGCAGCTCACCCGGGGACGGATACTACGAGCAGTACTTC. The chain couples TRBV11-2 to TRBJ2-7; D assignment may be TRBD1 or TRBD2 (5 bases each). Germline V lookup: CDR1 SGHAT, CDR2 FQNNGV. This CDR3 has 15 amino acids. V lost 4 bases to trimming and J lost 3 bases, with 16 bases between them.

This clone came up a few times. The chain recombines TRBV6-1 with TRBJ2-1; maybe TRBD2 (5 bases). The CDR3 sequence is 13 residues long. V was shortened by 6 bases and J by 15 bases, with 21 bases between the two germline ends. Germline CDR1 and CDR2: MNHNS and SASEGT. The CDR3 loop is CASSLTTGREVFF. The CDR3 nucleotides are TGTGCCAGCAGCCTTACCACGGGAAGAGAAGTGTTCTTC.